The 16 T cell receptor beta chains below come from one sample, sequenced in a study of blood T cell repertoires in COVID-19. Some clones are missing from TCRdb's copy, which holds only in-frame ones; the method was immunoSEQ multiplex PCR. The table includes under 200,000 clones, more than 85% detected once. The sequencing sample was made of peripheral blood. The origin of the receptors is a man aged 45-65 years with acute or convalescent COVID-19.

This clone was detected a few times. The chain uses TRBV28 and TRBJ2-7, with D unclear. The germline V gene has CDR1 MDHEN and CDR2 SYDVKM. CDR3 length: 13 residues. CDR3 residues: CATVGQLSYEQYF. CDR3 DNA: TGTGCTACCGTTGGGCAGTTAAGCTACGAGCAGTACTTC.

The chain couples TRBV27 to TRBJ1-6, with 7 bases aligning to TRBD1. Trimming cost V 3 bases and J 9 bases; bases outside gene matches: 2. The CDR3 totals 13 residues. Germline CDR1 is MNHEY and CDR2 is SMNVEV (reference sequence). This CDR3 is CASSLTGLSPLHF. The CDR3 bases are TGTGCCAGCAGTTTGACAGGGCTTTCACCCCTCCACTTT.

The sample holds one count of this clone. The CDR3: CASSTTGTSGDTQYF. The DNA of the CDR3 is TGCGCCAGCAGCACGACCGGGACTAGCGGAGATACGCAGTATTTT. The J gene is TRBJ2-3, the V gene TRBV5-1; 11 nucleotides match TRBD2. In germline, CDR1 is SGHRS, CDR2 YFSETQ. This CDR3 comprises 15 residues. Trimming cost V 4 bases and J 5 bases; bases outside gene matches: 6.

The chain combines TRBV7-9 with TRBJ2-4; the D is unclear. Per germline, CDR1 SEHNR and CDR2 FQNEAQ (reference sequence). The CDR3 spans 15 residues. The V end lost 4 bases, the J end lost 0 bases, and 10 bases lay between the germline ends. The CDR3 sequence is CASSSDWLAKNIQYF. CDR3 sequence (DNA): TGTGCCAGCAGCTCCGACTGGTTAGCCAAAAACATTCAGTACTTC.

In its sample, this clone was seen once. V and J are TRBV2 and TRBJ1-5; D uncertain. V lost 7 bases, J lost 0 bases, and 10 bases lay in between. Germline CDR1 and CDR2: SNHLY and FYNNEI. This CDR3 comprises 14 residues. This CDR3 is CASTRRNSNQPQHF. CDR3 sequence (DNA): TGTGCCAGCACTAGGAGAAATAGCAATCAGCCCCAGCATTTT.

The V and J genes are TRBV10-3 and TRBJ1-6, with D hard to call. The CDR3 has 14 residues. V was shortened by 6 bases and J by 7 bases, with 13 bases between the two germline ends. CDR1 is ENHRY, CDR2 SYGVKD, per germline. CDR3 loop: CAIRSSSENSPLHF. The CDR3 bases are TGTGCCATCAGGAGTTCATCCGAGAATTCACCCCTCCACTTT.

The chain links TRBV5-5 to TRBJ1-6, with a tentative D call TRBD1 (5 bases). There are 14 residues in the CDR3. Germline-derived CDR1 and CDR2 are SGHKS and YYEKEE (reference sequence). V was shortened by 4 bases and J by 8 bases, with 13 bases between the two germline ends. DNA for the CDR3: TGTGCCAGCAGCCCGGGGACTCCTTATTCACCCCTCCACTTT. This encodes CASSPGTPYSPLHF.

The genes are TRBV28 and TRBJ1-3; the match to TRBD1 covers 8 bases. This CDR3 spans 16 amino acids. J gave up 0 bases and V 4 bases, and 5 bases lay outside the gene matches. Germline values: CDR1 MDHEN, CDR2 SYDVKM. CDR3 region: CASSSGTGTSGNTIYF. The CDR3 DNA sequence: TGTGCCAGCAGTTCGGGGACAGGAACCTCTGGAAACACCATATATTTT.

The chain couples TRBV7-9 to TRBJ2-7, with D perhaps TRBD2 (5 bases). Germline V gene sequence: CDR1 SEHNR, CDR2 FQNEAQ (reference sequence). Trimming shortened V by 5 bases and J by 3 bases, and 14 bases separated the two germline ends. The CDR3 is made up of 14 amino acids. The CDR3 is CASSRGGSDYEQYF. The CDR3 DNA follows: TGTGCCAGCAGCCGTGGAGGTAGCGACTACGAGCAGTACTTC.

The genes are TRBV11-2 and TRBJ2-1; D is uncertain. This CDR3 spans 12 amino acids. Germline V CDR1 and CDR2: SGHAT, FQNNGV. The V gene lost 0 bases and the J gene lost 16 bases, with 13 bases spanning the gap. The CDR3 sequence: CASSLDDQRSFF. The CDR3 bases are TGTGCCAGCAGCTTAGATGATCAGCGTTCCTTCTTC.

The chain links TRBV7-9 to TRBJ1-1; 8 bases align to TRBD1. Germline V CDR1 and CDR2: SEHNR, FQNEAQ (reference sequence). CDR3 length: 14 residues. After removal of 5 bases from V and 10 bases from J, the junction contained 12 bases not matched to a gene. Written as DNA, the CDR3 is TGTGCCAGCAGCGAACGACAGGGGCCATCCCCAGCTTTCTTT. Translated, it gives CASSERQGPSPAFF. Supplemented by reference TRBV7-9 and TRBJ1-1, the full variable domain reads DTGVSQNPRHKITKRGQNVTFRCDPISEHNRLYWYRQTLGQGPEFLTYFQNEAQLEKSRLLSDRFSAERPKGSFSTLEIQRTEQGDSAMYLCASSERQGPSPAFFGQGTRLTVV.

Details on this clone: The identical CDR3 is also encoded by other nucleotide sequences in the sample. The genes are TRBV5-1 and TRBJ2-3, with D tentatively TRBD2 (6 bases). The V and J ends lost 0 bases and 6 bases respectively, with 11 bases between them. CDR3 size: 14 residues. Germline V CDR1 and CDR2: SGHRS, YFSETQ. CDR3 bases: TGCGCCAGCAGCTTGGTTGGAGGGGCGGATACGCAGTATTTT. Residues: CASSLVGGADTQYF.

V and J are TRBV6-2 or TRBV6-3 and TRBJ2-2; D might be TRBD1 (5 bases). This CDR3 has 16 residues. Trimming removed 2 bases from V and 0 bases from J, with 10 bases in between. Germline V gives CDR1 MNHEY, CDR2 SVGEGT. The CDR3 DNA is TGTGCCAGCAGTTACCCCACAGGAGCGAACACCGGGGAGCTGTTTTTT. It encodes CASSYPTGANTGELFF.

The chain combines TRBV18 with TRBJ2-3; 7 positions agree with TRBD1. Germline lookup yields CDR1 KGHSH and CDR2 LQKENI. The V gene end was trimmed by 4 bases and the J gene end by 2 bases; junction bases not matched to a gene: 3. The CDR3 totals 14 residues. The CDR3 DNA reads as TGTGCCAGCTCACTCGACAGGGTCACAGATACGCAGTATTTT. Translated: CASSLDRVTDTQYF.

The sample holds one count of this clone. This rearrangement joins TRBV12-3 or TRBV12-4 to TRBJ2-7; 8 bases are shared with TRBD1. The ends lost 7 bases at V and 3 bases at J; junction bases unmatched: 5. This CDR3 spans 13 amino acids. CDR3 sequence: CASTDRGGYEQYV. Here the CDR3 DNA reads TGTGCCAGCACCGACAGGGGCGGCTACGAGCAGTACGTC.

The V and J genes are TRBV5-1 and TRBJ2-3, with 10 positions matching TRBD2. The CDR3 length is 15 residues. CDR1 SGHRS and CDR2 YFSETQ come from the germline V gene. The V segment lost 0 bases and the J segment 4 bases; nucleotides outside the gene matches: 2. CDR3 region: CASSLVSGGPDTQYF. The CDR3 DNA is TGCGCCAGCAGCTTGGTTAGCGGGGGGCCAGATACGCAGTATTTT.